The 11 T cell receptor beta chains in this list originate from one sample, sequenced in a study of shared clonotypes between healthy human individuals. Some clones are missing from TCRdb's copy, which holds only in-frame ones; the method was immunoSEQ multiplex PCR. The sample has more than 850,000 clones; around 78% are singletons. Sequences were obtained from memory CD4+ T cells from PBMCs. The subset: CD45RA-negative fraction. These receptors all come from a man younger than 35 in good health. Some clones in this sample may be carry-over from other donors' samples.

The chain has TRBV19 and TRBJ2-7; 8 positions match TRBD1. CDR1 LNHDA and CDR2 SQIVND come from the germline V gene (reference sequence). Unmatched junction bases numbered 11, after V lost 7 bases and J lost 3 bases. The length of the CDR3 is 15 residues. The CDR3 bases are TGTGCCAGTACCCCGACAGGGGAAAGGGGCTACGAGCAGTACTTC. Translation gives CASTPTGERGYEQYF.

The CDR3: CASSLLGGEQYF. The CDR3 coding sequence is TGTGCCAGCAGCTTATTGGGGGGCGAGCAGTACTTC. The chain combines TRBV11-2 with TRBJ2-7, with D perhaps TRBD2 (6 bases). This CDR3 spans 12 amino acids. Trimming took 2 bases from V and 6 from J, leaving 8 bases between them. Germline loops: CDR1 SGHAT, CDR2 FQNNGV. Together with reference TRBV11-2 and TRBJ2-7, the CDR3 gives the full variable domain: EAGVAQSPRYKIIEKRQSVAFWCNPISGHATLYWYQQILGQGPKLLIQFQNNGVVDDSQLPKDRFSAERLKGVDSTLKIQPAKLEDSAVYLCASSLLGGEQYFGPGTRLTVT.

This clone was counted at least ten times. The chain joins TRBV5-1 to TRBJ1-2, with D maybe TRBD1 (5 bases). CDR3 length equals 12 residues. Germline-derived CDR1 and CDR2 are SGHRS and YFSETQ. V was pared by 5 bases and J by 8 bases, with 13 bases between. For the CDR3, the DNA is TGCGCCAGCAGTGCAGGGTCTTGGGGCTACACCTTC. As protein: CASSAGSWGYTF. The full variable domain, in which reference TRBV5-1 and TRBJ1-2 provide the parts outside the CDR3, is KAGVTQTPRYLIKTRGQQVTLSCSPISGHRSVSWYQQTPGQGLQFLFEYFSETQRNKGNFPGRFSGRQFSNSRSEMNVSTLELGDSALYLCASSAGSWGYTFGSGTRLTVV.

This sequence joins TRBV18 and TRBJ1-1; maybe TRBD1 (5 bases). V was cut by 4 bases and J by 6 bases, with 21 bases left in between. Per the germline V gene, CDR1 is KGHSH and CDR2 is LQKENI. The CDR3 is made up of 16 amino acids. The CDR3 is CASSRRGRFVGAEAFF. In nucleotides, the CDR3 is TGTGCCAGCTCACGGAGGGGACGGTTCGTAGGGGCTGAAGCTTTCTTT.

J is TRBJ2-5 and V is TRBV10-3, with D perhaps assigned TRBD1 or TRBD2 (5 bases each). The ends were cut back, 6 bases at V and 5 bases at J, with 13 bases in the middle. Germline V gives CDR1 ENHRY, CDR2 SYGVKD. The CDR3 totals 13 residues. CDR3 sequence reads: CAISRGGTETQYF. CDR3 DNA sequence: TGTGCCATCAGCCGGGGTGGGACGGAGACCCAGTACTTC.

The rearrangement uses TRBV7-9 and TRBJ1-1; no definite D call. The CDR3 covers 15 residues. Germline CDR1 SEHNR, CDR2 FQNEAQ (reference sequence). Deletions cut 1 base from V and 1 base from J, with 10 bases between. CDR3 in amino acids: CASSLGSGTNTEAFF. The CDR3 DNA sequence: TGTGCCAGCAGCTTAGGAAGCGGTACGAACACTGAAGCTTTCTTT. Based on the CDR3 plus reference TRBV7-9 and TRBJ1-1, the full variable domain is DTGVSQNPRHKITKRGQNVTFRCDPISEHNRLYWYRQTLGQGPEFLTYFQNEAQLEKSRLLSDRFSAERPKGSFSTLEIQRTEQGDSAMYLCASSLGSGTNTEAFFGQGTRLTVV.

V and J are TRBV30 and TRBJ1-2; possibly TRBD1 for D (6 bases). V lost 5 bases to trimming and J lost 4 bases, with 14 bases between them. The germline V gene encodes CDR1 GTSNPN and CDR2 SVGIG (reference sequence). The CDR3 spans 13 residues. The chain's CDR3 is CAWGSETGYGYTF. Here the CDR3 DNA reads TGTGCCTGGGGCAGCGAGACAGGCTATGGCTACACCTTC.

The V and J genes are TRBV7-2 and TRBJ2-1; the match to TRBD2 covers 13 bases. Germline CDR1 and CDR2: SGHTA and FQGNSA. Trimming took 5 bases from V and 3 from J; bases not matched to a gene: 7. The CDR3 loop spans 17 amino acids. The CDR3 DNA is TGTGCCAGCAGCCCGGGACTAGCGGGAATGGGCTACAATGAGCAGTTCTTC. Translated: CASSPGLAGMGYNEQFF.

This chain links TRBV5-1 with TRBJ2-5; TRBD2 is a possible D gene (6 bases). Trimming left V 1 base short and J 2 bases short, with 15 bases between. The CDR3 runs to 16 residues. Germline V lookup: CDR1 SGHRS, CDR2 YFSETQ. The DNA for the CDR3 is TGCGCCAGCAGCTTGACCAACACTAGCCCACAAGAGACCCAGTACTTC. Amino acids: CASSLTNTSPQETQYF. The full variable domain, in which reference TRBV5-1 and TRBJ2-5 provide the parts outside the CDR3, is KAGVTQTPRYLIKTRGQQVTLSCSPISGHRSVSWYQQTPGQGLQFLFEYFSETQRNKGNFPGRFSGRQFSNSRSEMNVSTLELGDSALYLCASSLTNTSPQETQYFGPGTRLLVL.

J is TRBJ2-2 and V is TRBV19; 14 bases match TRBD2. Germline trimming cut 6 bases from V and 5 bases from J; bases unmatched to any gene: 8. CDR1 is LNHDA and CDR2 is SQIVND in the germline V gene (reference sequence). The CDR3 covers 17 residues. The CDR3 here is CASSRPGLAGVTGELFF. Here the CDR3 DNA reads TGTGCCAGTAGCCGGCCGGGACTAGCGGGAGTAACCGGGGAGCTGTTTTTT.

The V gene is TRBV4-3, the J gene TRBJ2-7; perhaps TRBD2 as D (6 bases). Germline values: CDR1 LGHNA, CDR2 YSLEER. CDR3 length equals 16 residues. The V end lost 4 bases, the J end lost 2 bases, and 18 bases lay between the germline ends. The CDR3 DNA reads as TGCGCCAGCAGCCTTTGGCGGGACGGGAGAACCTACGAGCAGTACTTC. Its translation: CASSLWRDGRTYEQYF.